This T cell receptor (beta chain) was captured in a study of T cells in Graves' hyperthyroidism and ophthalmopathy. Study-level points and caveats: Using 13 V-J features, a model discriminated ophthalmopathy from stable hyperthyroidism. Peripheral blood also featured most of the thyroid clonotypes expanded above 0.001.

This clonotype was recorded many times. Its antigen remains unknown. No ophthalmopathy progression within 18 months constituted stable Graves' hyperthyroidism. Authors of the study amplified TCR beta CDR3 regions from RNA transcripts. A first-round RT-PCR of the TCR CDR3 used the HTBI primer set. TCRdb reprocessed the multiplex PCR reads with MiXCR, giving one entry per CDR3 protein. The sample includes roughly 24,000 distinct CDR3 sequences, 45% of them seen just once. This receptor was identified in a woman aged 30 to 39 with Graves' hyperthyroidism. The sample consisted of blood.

CDR3 loop: CASGGPTDTQYF. CDR3 nucleotide sequence: TGTGCCAGTGGGGGACCCACAGATACGCAGTATTTT. The chain joins TRBV28 to TRBJ2-3; perhaps D is TRBD1 or TRBD2 (5 bases each). V was cut by 9 bases and J by 2 bases, with 9 bases left in between. The CDR3 is 12 amino acids. Germline CDR1 MDHEN, CDR2 SYDVKM.